Presented here are 14 T cell receptor beta chains from one specimen sequenced in a study of a mutant IDH1 vaccine in newly diagnosed glioma (dated by TCRdb to 2020 to 2023). The label giving this sample's time point can be read as: week 23, last vaccination. Each vaccine dose, consisting of 300 ug of a 20-mer mutant IDH1 peptide in Montanide, was administered subcutaneously with topical imiquimod. Their recognized antigens are unknown. Libraries were prepared through the immunoSEQ multiplex PCR assay. In its TCRdb copy, this immuneACCESS table keeps in-frame sequences only and misses some clones. Where compared with another copy, unresolved V genes explain less than half of these, and the others have no known cause. The sample yields 45,000 to 65,000 clones; around 80% were counted once. Approximately 7.6% of the sample is taken by the ten largest. This material consisted of PBMCs, taken from a glioma patient whose treatment included an IDH1 peptide vaccine. The receptor set was obtained from a woman aged 40-49 years with glioma. Some clones in this sample may be carry-over from other donors' samples.

The V gene is TRBV6-6, the J gene TRBJ1-4; D remains ambiguous. The CDR3 is 13 amino acids. The germline CDR1 and CDR2 sequences are MNHNY and SVGAGI (reference sequence). With 9 bases removed from V and 8 bases from J, the gap between germline ends came to 16 bases. The CDR3 nucleotides are TGTGCCAGTATCCGGGTTAGAGGGGAAAAACTGTTTTTT. This gives the protein CASIRVRGEKLFF.

The chain joins TRBV12-5 to TRBJ2-5; D remains unclear. Per germline, CDR1 LGHNT and CDR2 FRNRAP. Trimming left V 1 base short and J 3 bases short, with 6 bases between. The CDR3 is 13 residues long. This CDR3 is CASGLGGEETQYF. CDR3 DNA: TGTGCTAGTGGTTTGGGTGGGGAAGAGACCCAGTACTTC.

As for this clone: Mismatch with germline at one junction end may stem from a read error. The genes are TRBV7-7 and TRBJ2-1, with D perhaps given as TRBD1 or TRBD2 (5 bases each). CDR1 is SSHAT, CDR2 FNYEAQ, per germline (reference sequence). This CDR3 is built from 15 residues. The CDR3: CASSLNPGPYNEQFF. CDR3 DNA sequence: TGTGCTAGCAGCTTAAATCCGGGGCCTTACAATGAGCAGTTCTTC. Using reference TRBV7-7 and TRBJ2-1 for the parts outside the CDR3, the full variable domain is GAGVSQSPRYKVTKRGQDVTLRCDPISSHATLYWYQQALGQGPEFLTYFNYEAQPDKSGLPSDRFSAERPEGSISTLTIQRTEQRDSAMYRCASSLNPGPYNEQFFGPGTRLTVL.

The chain links TRBV15 to TRBJ1-5, with D perhaps matching TRBD1 (6 bases). V gave up 2 bases and J gave up 4 bases, with 15 bases separating them. Germline CDR1 is LNHNV and CDR2 is YYDKDF (reference sequence). The CDR3 has 16 amino acids. The CDR3 is CATSRIIQGGNQPQHF. The DNA of the CDR3 is TGTGCCACCAGCAGAATAATACAGGGTGGAAATCAGCCCCAGCATTTT.

In its sample, this clone was seen a few times. The chain carries TRBV12-5 and TRBJ1-1; possibly TRBD1 for D (6 bases). Per the germline V gene, CDR1 is LGHNT and CDR2 is FRNRAP. CDR3 length equals 13 residues. The V gene lost 6 bases and the J gene lost 4 bases, with 12 bases spanning the gap. CDR3 protein: CASGRQEVTEAFF. The CDR3 DNA reads as TGTGCTAGTGGACGACAGGAGGTCACTGAAGCTTTCTTT.

In its sample, this clone was seen once. This chain joins TRBV6-6 and TRBJ1-5, with TRBD1 as a possible D gene (6 bases). The CDR3 is made up of 12 amino acids. The V end lost 4 bases, the J end lost 9 bases, and 10 bases lay between the germline ends. From germline, CDR1 is MNHNY and CDR2 SVGAGI (reference sequence). The DNA of the CDR3 is TGTGCCAGCAGTTCACAGGGAGTGCCCCAGCATTTT. Translated, it gives CASSSQGVPQHF.

In its sample, this clone was seen many times. Here the CDR3 DNA reads TGTGCCAGCAGTGAACAGGGGACCATGGGCGAGCAGTACTTC. This encodes CASSEQGTMGEQYF. The rearrangement uses TRBV6-1 and TRBJ2-7, with D possibly being TRBD1 (6 bases). Trimming took 2 bases from V and 6 from J, leaving 14 bases between them. The CDR3 length is 14 residues. CDR1 MNHNS and CDR2 SASEGT come from the germline V gene.

V and J are TRBV6-5 and TRBJ1-5, with TRBD1 matching over 9 bases. The CDR3 totals 16 residues. J lost 4 bases, V lost 4 bases, and 8 bases had no gene match. Germline V gives CDR1 MNHEY, CDR2 SVGAGI. In DNA form, the CDR3 reads TGTGCCAGCAGTTCGAGAAGCGACAGGGGGAATCAGCCCCAGCATTTT. It yields the protein CASSSRSDRGNQPQHF.

This clone appeared a single time. This rearrangement joins TRBV2 to TRBJ2-5, with D perhaps TRBD2 (5 bases). The CDR3 totals 15 residues. V shed 6 bases and J shed 4 bases, with 18 bases lying between them. Looked up from germline, CDR1 is SNHLY and CDR2 is FYNNEI. Written as DNA, the CDR3 is TGTGCCAGCAGCCTAACACGGACTGGTGCAGAGACCCAGTACTTC. Amino acid sequence: CASSLTRTGAETQYF.

This chain links TRBV9 with TRBJ2-5, with 14 bases fitting TRBD2. The trim removed 4 bases at V and 2 bases at J, leaving 10 bases unmatched. Looked up from germline, CDR1 is SGDLS and CDR2 is YYNGEE. The CDR3 covers 18 residues. The DNA of the CDR3 is TGTGCCAGCAGCCCGACTAGCGGGGGGGCCATAGGGCAAGAGACCCAGTACTTC. Translation gives CASSPTSGGAIGQETQYF.

This clone showed up just once. V gene TRBV29-1 combines with J gene TRBJ2-5; the D is unclear. The length of the CDR3 is 13 residues. Trimming pared 4 bases from V and 2 bases from J, leaving 11 bases between. Germline assignment: CDR1 SQVTM and CDR2 ANQGSEA. The CDR3 DNA is TGCAGCGTTGTGCCTGAAGGACAAGAGACCCAGTACTTC. Its protein product is CSVVPEGQETQYF.

The J gene is TRBJ2-2, the V gene TRBV21-1; the table calls TRBD2, which could not be checked here. TRBV21-1 is listed as a pseudogene. CDR3 length: 13 amino acids. As DNA, the CDR3 is TGTGCCAGCAGCGCCCGGGAGGAAGGGGAGCTGTTTTTT. Its protein is CASSAREEGELFF.

The chain joins TRBV27 to TRBJ2-1; weak D call: TRBD2 (7 bases). Trimming removed 2 bases at V and 2 bases at J, with 10 bases between. Germline CDR1 MNHEY, CDR2 SMNVEV (reference sequence). CDR3 length: 15 residues. CDR3 residues: CASSLTGGPYNEQFF. The CDR3 nucleotides read TGTGCCAGCAGTTTAACGGGGGGCCCCTACAATGAGCAGTTCTTC.

The chain is built from TRBV28 and TRBJ2-7; weak D call: TRBD2 (5 bases). Trimming took 8 bases from V and 1 from J, leaving 6 bases between them. The CDR3 has 11 residues. CDR1 and CDR2 (germline): MDHEN, SYDVKM. In DNA form, the CDR3 reads TGTGCCAGCGAGGGATCCTACGAGCAGTACTTC. This encodes CASEGSYEQYF.